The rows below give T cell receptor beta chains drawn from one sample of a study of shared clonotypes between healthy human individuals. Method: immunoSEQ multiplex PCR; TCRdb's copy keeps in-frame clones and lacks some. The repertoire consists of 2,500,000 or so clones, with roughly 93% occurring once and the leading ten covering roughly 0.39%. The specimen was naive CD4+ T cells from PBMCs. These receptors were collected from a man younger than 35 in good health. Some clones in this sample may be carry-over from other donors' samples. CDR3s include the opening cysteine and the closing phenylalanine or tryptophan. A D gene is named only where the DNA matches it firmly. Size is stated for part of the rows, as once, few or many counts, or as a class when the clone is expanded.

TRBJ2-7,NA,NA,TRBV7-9,TGTGCCAGCAGCCGGAGCTACGAGCAGTACTTC,CASSRSYEQYF
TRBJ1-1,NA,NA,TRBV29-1,TGCAGCGTTAAAAACATCGGACGGAACACTGAAGCTTTCTTT,CSVKNIGRNTEAFF
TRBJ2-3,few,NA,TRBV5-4,TGTGCCAGCAGCTTGGGTTCGGGTCCATCTCTCTCAGATACGCAGTATTTT,CASSLGSGPSLSDTQYF
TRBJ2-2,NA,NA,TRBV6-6,TGTGCCACCATTAAAATTCATGGGGGGCTGTCCGGGGAGCTGTTTTTT,CATIKIHGGLSGELFF
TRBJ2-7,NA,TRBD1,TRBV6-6,TGTGCCAGCAGTTACTCCCAGGGGGCGAGTTTCGAGCAGTACTTC,CASSYSQGASFEQYF
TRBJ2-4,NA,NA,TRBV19,TGTGCCAGTAGTATGCGGGTTGTAGCCAAAAACATTCAGTACTTC,CASSMRVVAKNIQYF
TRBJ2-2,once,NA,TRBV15,TGTGCCACCAGCCCCCAGGGTGGTGGGGAGCTGTTTTTT,CATSPQGGGELFF
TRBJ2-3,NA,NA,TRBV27,TGTGCCAGCAGTCCTCTGGGGCAGAGCACAGATACGCAGTATTTT,CASSPLGQSTDTQYF
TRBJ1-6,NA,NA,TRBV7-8,TGTGCCAGCAGCGGCCGTGGCAGGGGAAGGACTGACTCACCCCTCCACTTT,CASSGRGRGRTDSPLHF
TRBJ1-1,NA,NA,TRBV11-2,TGTGCCAGCAGCTTAGTCAGGGGGAACACTGAAGCTTTCTTT,CASSLVRGNTEAFF
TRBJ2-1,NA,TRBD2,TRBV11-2,TGTGCCAGCAGCGACGCGGGAGACCTCTCCTACAATGAGCAGTTCTTC,CASSDAGDLSYNEQFF
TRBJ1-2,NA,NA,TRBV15,TGTGCCACCAGCAGAGATCCCGAACAGGGCCTACCGCGTCGCGGCTACACCTTC,CATSRDPEQGLPRRGYTF
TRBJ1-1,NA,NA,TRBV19,TGTGCCAGCCACAAGGGTCAGACGGGCACTGAAGCTTTCTTT,CASHKGQTGTEAFF
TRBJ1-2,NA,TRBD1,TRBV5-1,TGCGCCAGCAGCCCCCTAAACAGGGGTGATGGCTACACCTTC,CASSPLNRGDGYTF
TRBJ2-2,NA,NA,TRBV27,TGTGCCAGCAGTACTCGGAGTGCGAACACCGGGGAGCTGTTTTTT,CASSTRSANTGELFF
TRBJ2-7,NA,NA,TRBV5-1,TGCGCCAGCAGCTTGGAGAGGTTAGCGCAGTACTTC,CASSLERLAQYF
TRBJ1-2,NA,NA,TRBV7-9,TGTGCCAGCAGCTTAGGAGGTTGGGGCGGGGAGGACGGCTACACCTTC,CASSLGGWGGEDGYTF
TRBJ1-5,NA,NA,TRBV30,TGTGCCTGGAGGATAGTCGGATGGGCGGCGTGGACGGAGATAAACCAGCCCCAGCATTTT,CAWRIVGWAAWTEINQPQHF
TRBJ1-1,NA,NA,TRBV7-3,TGTGCCAGCAGCCCTCAGGCGTTGGGGGGCACTGAAGCTTTCTTT,CASSPQALGGTEAFF
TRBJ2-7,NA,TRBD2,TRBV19,TGTGCCAGTAGTTCAAGACTAGCTCCCGCGAGGTCCTACGAGCAGTACTTC,CASSSRLAPARSYEQYF
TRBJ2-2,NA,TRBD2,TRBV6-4,TGTGCCAGCAGTGACGGACTAGCGGGGGCCGGGGAGCTGTTTTTT,CASSDGLAGAGELFF
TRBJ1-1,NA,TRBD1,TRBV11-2,TGTGCCAGCAGCTTACATTGGACAGGATTGAACACTGAAGCTTTCTTT,CASSLHWTGLNTEAFF
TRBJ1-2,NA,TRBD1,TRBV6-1,TGTGCCAGCAGGGACAGGGGGAAGGTTGGCTACACCTTC,CASRDRGKVGYTF
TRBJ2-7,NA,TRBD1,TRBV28,TGTGCCAGCAGTTCCTCCGGGACAGGCCACCATGGATCCTCCTACGAGCAGTACTTC,CASSSSGTGHHGSSYEQYF